This T cell receptor beta chain was profiled in a study of T-cell reconstitution after alpha-beta-depleted transplantation in children. During its preparation, the TCRbeta library received unique molecular identifiers. One entry per CDR3 protein, called by TCRdb with MiXCR from the PCR reads. The repertoire consists of some 120,000 distinct CDR3 sequences, with 9.7% occurring once and the leading ten covering 24%. Trimming cost V 2 bases and J 5 bases, with 24 bases left between them. CDR1 is LGHDT and CDR2 is YNNKEL in the germline V gene (reference sequence). The CDR3 contains 18 residues. V gene TRBV3-1 combines with J gene TRBJ2-5; a weak D match, TRBD2 (6 bases). This material consisted of PBMCs, mostly from graft donor cells, taken 180 days after TCRalphabeta/CD19-depleted stem cell transplant. The sequence was obtained from a girl under three years old who had a stem cell transplant for combined immunodeficiency, so the T cells may come from the graft donor. The CDR3 sequence is CASSQNPGRSSVEETQYF. The CDR3 DNA follows: TGTGCCAGCAGCCAAAATCCTGGGAGGTCTAGCGTCGAGGAGACCCAGTACTTC.